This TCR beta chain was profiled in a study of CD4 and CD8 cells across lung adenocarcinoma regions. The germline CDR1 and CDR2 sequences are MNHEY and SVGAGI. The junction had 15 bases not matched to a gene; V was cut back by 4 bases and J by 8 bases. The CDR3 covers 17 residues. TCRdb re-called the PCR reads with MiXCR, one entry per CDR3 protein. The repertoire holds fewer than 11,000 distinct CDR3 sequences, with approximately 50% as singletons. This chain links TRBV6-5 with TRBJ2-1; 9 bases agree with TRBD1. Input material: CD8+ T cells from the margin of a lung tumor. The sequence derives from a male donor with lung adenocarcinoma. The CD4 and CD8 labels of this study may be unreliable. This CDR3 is CASSSGTGIAGGDEQFF. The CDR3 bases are TGTGCCAGCAGTTCGGGGACAGGGATTGCCGGAGGGGATGAGCAGTTCTTC.